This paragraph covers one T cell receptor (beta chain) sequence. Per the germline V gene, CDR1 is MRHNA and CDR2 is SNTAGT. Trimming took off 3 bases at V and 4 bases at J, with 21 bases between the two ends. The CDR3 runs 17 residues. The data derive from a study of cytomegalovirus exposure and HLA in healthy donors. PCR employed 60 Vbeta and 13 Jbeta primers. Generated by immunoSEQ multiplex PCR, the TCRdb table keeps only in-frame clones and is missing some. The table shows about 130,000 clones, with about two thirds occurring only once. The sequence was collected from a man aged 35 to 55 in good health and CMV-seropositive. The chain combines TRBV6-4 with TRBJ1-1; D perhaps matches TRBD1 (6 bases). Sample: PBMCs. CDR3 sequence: CASSETPGGASGTEAFF. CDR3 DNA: TGTGCCAGCAGTGAAACTCCGGGGGGGGCGTCGGGCACTGAAGCTTTCTTT.